Below, 17 T cell receptor beta chains from the same sample are listed, as sequenced in a study of tumor-infiltrating lymphocytes in oesophageal squamous cell carcinoma. One entry per CDR3 protein, called by TCRdb with MiXCR from the PCR reads. The sample yields over 10,000 distinct CDR3 sequences, 55% seen once. The sample was esophageal tumor tissue. The origin of the receptors is a female donor with esophageal squamous cell carcinoma.

The chain employs TRBV7-2 and TRBJ2-7; 7 bases map to TRBD1. From germline, CDR1 is SGHTA and CDR2 FQGNSA. V lost 6 bases, J lost 2 bases, and 13 bases stayed unmatched. This CDR3 is 16 amino acids long. In DNA form, the CDR3 reads TGTGCCAGCAGTCAAGGCGCCGGGACAGCGCCCTACGAGCAGTACTTC. Translated: CASSQGAGTAPYEQYF.

The chain joins TRBV12-5 to TRBJ1-2, with D maybe TRBD1 (5 bases). This CDR3 is built from 13 residues. Between the trimmed V and J ends, which lost 6 bases and 8 bases, there was a span of 16 bases. CDR1 is LGHNT and CDR2 is FRNRAP in the germline V gene. The CDR3 DNA is TGTGCTAGTGGCTTAGTCGGGGGTCTGGGCTACACCTTC. This codes for CASGLVGGLGYTF.

This clonotype was recorded many times. The V and J genes are TRBV11-2 and TRBJ2-1; 7 nucleotides line up with TRBD2. CDR1 is SGHAT and CDR2 is FQNNGV in the germline V gene. The CDR3 is 16 residues long. V was clipped by 1 base and J by 1 base; unmatched bases: 4. The CDR3 coding sequence is TGTGCCAGCAGCTTAGTTGCGGGAGTTTCCTACAATGAGCAGTTCTTC. As protein: CASSLVAGVSYNEQFF.

The rearrangement uses TRBV7-9 and TRBJ2-7; no definite D call. V shed 1 base and J shed 12 bases, with 10 bases lying between them. Germline lookup yields CDR1 SEHNR and CDR2 FQNEAQ (reference sequence). The CDR3 sequence is 11 residues long. As DNA, the CDR3 is TGTGCCAGCAGCTTAGGACCTCGGCTGTACTTC. It translates to CASSLGPRLYF.

The chain has TRBV7-6 and TRBJ2-5; 7 positions match TRBD1. CDR3 length equals 15 residues. The V and J ends lost 6 bases and 3 bases, in that order; junction bases with no gene match: 10. Germline V gives CDR1 SGHVS, CDR2 FNYEAQ. The CDR3 DNA reads TGTGCCAGCAGTAAGGCCGGGACAGTGAAAGAGACCCAGTACTTC. Protein sequence: CASSKAGTVKETQYF.

This clonotype qualifies as large. The rearrangement joins TRBV28 to TRBJ1-2; D is uncertain. Germline CDR1 is MDHEN and CDR2 is SYDVKM. The germline V and J ends were trimmed by 3 bases and 3 bases, with 11 bases remaining between them. CDR3 size: 14 residues. The CDR3, as DNA: TGTGCCAGCAGTTTTAGTAGGGCAGACTATGGCTACACCTTC. It codes for CASSFSRADYGYTF.

By share, this clonotype ranks as hyperexpanded. The V call is TRBV7-2, the J call TRBJ2-1; the match to TRBD1 covers 8 bases. From germline, CDR1 is SGHTA and CDR2 FQGNSA. V was clipped by 2 bases and J by 5 bases; unmatched bases: 5. This CDR3 contains 15 residues. As DNA, the CDR3 is TGTGCCAGCAGCTTAAGGACAGGGAAGCACAATGAGCAGTTCTTC. Its protein is CASSLRTGKHNEQFF.

As for this clonotype: The CDR3 does not end in the conserved phenylalanine or tryptophan, so this is likely a read error. The DNA is omitted, as the CDR3 cannot be located on it reliably, and the CDR3 follows TCRdb's listing. V is TRBV7-4 and J is TRBJ2-1; the D call of TRBD1 is as the table states it, not checked on the DNA. The CDR3 comprises 8 residues, both ends counted. Germline-derived CDR1 and CDR2 are SGHVT and SQSDAQ. The chain's CDR3 is CASSLAGT.

Note on this clonotype: A junction boundary mismatches the germline segment, possibly from a read error. V gene TRBV5-3 combines with J gene TRBJ1-3, with 8 bases aligning to TRBD1. TRBV5-3 is reported as an ORF; its role is uncertain. This CDR3 is built from 15 residues. The CDR3 sequence is CASSWDGQGGNTIYF. Here the CDR3 DNA reads TGTGCCAGCAGCTGGGACGGACAGGGTGGAAACACCATATATTTT.

This clonotype was counted once. The CDR3 is CASSEAAMDLAGDQETQYF. The CDR3 DNA follows: TGTGCCAGCAGTGAAGCGGCAATGGACCTAGCGGGAGATCAAGAGACCCAGTACTTC. This chain uses TRBV2 with TRBJ2-5; 10 bases align to TRBD2. This CDR3 region has 19 residues. J was trimmed by 2 bases and V by 0 bases; bases with no gene match: 12. The germline CDR1 and CDR2 sequences are SNHLY and FYNNEI.

V and J are TRBV7-3 and TRBJ2-2; 11 bases line up with TRBD2. The J segment lost 4 bases and the V segment lost 4 bases, leaving 2 bases of the junction unmatched. This CDR3 has 15 residues. Germline lookup yields CDR1 SGHTA and CDR2 FQGTGA. This CDR3 is CASSSTSGSTGELFF. In nucleotides, the CDR3 is TGTGCCAGCAGCTCTACTAGCGGGAGCACCGGGGAGCTGTTTTTT.

J is TRBJ2-6 and V is TRBV7-4, with D possibly matching TRBD2 (8 bases). This CDR3 contains 17 residues. CDR1 is SGHVT and CDR2 is SQSDAQ in the germline V gene. V lost 5 bases and J lost 3, with 17 bases in between. Here the CDR3 reads CASSRQGLGLGANVLTF. CDR3 sequence (DNA): TGTGCCAGCAGCCGACAGGGACTAGGGCTTGGGGCCAACGTCCTGACTTTC.

The V call is TRBV11-1, the J call TRBJ2-5, with a weak D call TRBD2 (6 bases). The J call may not be correct, given that the DNA end is closer to TRBJ2-1. CDR1 SGHAT and CDR2 FQDESV come from the germline V gene (reference sequence). The CDR3 extends over 15 amino acids. CDR3 DNA: TGTGCCAGCAGCTCGAGACTAGTCCCCTACAATGAGCAGTTCTTC. Its protein product is CASSSRLVPYNEQFF.

Judged by abundance, this clonotype is large. A read error is possible here, since a much larger clone lies one base away. The chain is built from TRBV7-2 and TRBJ2-7; 7 bases agree with TRBD1. J gave up 7 bases and V 1 base, and 10 bases lay outside the gene matches. The germline CDR1 and CDR2 sequences are SGHTA and FQGNSA. This CDR3 has 15 amino acids. The CDR3 loop is CASSLGGQTYNEQYF. The CDR3 DNA sequence: TGTGCCAGCAGCTTAGGGGGACAGACCTACAATGAGCAGTACTTC. Combining the CDR3 with reference TRBV7-2 and TRBJ2-7 gives the whole variable domain GAGVSQSPSNKVTEKGKDVELRCDPISGHTALYWYRQSLGQGLEFLIYFQGNSAPDKSGLPSDRFSAERTGGSVSTLTIQRTQQEDSAVYLCASSLGGQTYNEQYFGPGTRLTVT.

By its share, this clonotype is large. The J gene is TRBJ2-3, the V gene TRBV6-1; D gene ambiguous. CDR3 length equals 11 residues. V was shortened by 6 bases and J by 6 bases, with 7 bases between the two germline ends. Germline CDR1 and CDR2: MNHNS and SASEGT. This CDR3 is CASSPRDTQYF. The CDR3 nucleotides are TGTGCCAGCAGCCCGAGGGATACGCAGTATTTT.

The J gene is TRBJ2-7, the V gene TRBV7-3; perhaps TRBD1 as D (6 bases). The J call is doubtful: the DNA matches TRBJ2-5 better. This CDR3 region has 14 residues. From germline, CDR1 is SGHTA and CDR2 FQGTGA. CDR3 sequence: CASSLMGAEGTQYF. CDR3 DNA: TGTGCCAGCAGCTTGATGGGGGCCGAAGGGACCCAGTACTTC.

In its sample, this clonotype was seen many times. The chain combines TRBV7-2 with TRBJ1-2; D ambiguous. Germline assignment: CDR1 SGHTA and CDR2 FQGNSA. The V end lost 6 bases, the J end lost 7 bases, and 12 bases lay between the germline ends. This CDR3 comprises 12 residues. CDR3 loop: CASRWMQSGYTF. The CDR3 coding sequence is TGTGCCAGCAGGTGGATGCAGAGTGGCTACACCTTC.